This TCR beta chain was observed in a study of OX40 agonist ivuxolimab in advanced cancers. Looking at the study overall: Ivuxolimab was an agonistic, fully human IgG2 monoclonal antibody directed against OX40 (CD134), a costimulatory receptor. Intravenous ivuxolimab was administered to patients every 2 weeks at six dose levels: 0.01, 0.1, 0.3, 1.5, 3 and 10 mg/kg. Among the approximately 50 dose-escalation patients, 19 had hepatocellular carcinoma, around 15 melanoma, 9 renal cell carcinoma and 9 head and neck cancer. A male proportion of roughly 80% and a mean age of about 60 years, ranging from roughly 23 to 85, were recorded for the dose-escalation cohort. Patients were allowed to have had prior anti-PD-1, anti-PD-L1 or anti-CTLA-4 therapy, and 40% of the dose-escalation patients had previously received checkpoint inhibitors. Three dose-escalation patients achieved partial responses, one with hepatocellular carcinoma and two with cutaneous melanoma. The point of sequencing TCRbeta in the periphery was to test whether ivuxolimab changed TCR sequence diversity and drove clonal T-cell expansion. The paper reports the monotherapy dose-escalation portion (N of about 50 patients) of the phase I ivuxolimab trial. Results the study describes overall, beyond this receptor: The antigen specificity of the peripheral T cells that underwent clonal expansion was not determined. Low levels of normalized T-cell clonal expansion were also shown by some nonresponding patients. In partial responders in the 0.1-3.0 mg/kg groups, normalized peripheral clonal expansion was found to be among the lowest, especially among CD8+ T cells. On average, CD8+ T cells showed more expanded clones than CD4+ T cells after ivuxolimab. At doses of 0.1 to 3.0 mg/kg, clonal expansion of both CD4+ and CD8+ blood T cells was observed from baseline to week 6.

Genomic DNA was extracted from sorted cells for sequencing of the TCRbeta CDR3 region. TCRbeta CDR3 regions were sequenced using the immunoSEQ Assay. This immuneACCESS table, as held by TCRdb, lists in-frame sequences with V and J called but not all clones. Of the missing ones, under half trace to an unresolved V gene in checked studies; the others have no known cause. This sample holds under 70,000 clones; roughly 88% were observed only once. The ten biggest clones cover around 8.2% of the sample. This clone was seen only once. Its antigen is not yet known. Base-call qualities are not available, and no considerably larger clone is one nucleotide away. The germline V gene provides CDR1 MGHRA and CDR2 YSYEKL. CDR3 length: 15 amino acids, cysteine to phenylalanine. Only the CDR3 part of the read is kept: 45 bases, read in frame from the first base. V and J are trimmed by 4 bases and 3 bases, and the gene matches miss 5 bases of the junction.

The trial excluded patients who had a history of autoimmune disease or were on systemic immunosuppression. Peripheral blood for TCR sequencing was collected from all dose cohorts at baseline, on cycle 4 day 1, and on cycle 7 day 1. Samples were obtained from an open-label, multicenter, first-in-human phase I dose-escalation trial of ivuxolimab. Adults with locally advanced or metastatic head and neck squamous cell, hepatocellular, melanoma or renal cell carcinoma were enrolled in the trial. Before TCR sequencing, CD4+ T cells and CD8+ T cells from peripheral blood were sorted into separate populations.

Material: CD4+ or CD8+ T cells sorted from blood, obtained in a trial of the OX40 agonist ivuxolimab. The V and J genes are TRBV4-1 and TRBJ2-1; 8 nucleotides in the junction match TRBD1. This TCR came from an adult with an advanced solid tumor such as melanoma, head and neck, liver or kidney cancer. The DNA sequence follows: TGCGCCAGCAGCCCCCGGACAGGGAGCTACAATGAGCAGTTCTTC. Its protein product is CASSPRTGSYNEQFF.